This passage covers 7 T cell receptor beta chains from one sample sequenced in a study of T cells in Graves' hyperthyroidism and ophthalmopathy. RNA transcripts yielded amplified TCR beta CDR3 regions. The TCR CDR3 first-round RT-PCR relied on the HTBI primer set. In TCRdb, the multiplex PCR reads were re-called with MiXCR into one record per CDR3 protein. The sample yields a few hundred thousand distinct CDR3 sequences, approximately 20% seen once. Sequencing input: blood. These receptors all stem from a man aged 40-55 years with Graves' hyperthyroidism.

The genes are TRBV27 and TRBJ2-2, with D hard to call. CDR3 length: 13 amino acids. CDR1 is MNHEY and CDR2 is SMNVEV in the germline V gene (reference sequence). V was clipped by 5 bases and J by 6 bases, with 10 bases between them. The chain's CDR3 is CASSLLMAGELFF. Written as DNA, the CDR3 is TGTGCCAGCAGTCTCCTAATGGCCGGGGAGCTGTTTTTT.

This clonotype was seen at least ten times. This chain uses TRBV12-3 or TRBV12-4 with TRBJ2-7, with D tentatively TRBD1 or TRBD2 (5 bases each). This CDR3 comprises 14 residues. Deletions cut 3 bases from V and 3 bases from J, with 12 bases between. Here the CDR3 DNA reads TGTGCCAGCAGTTTGCAGGTGGGGGACTACGAGCAGTACTTC. Protein: CASSLQVGDYEQYF.

This clonotype showed up just a few times. The CDR3 here is CASSIGTNTGELFF. Written as DNA, the CDR3 is TGTGCCAGTAGTATAGGCACGAACACCGGGGAGCTGTTTTTT. The V and J genes are TRBV19 and TRBJ2-2; no clear D. Germline assignment: CDR1 LNHDA and CDR2 SQIVND (reference sequence). The CDR3 spans 14 residues. Trimming took off 1 base at V and 0 bases at J, with 3 bases between the two ends. The variable domain in full, completed from reference TRBV19 and TRBJ2-2, reads DGGITQSPKYLFRKEGQNVTLSCEQNLNHDAMYWYRQDPGQGLRLIYYSQIVNDFQKGDIAEGYSVSREKKESFPLTVTSAQKNPTAFYLCASSIGTNTGELFFGEGSRLTVL.

On this clonotype: This sequence may be a read error, since a much larger clone differs from it by one base. CDR3 DNA: TGTGCCAGCAGCTTCACACAGGGTAGCGGTGGCTACGCCTTC. Amino acid sequence: CASSFTQGSGGYAF. The chain employs TRBV7-9 and TRBJ1-2, with D possibly TRBD1 on 6 matching bases. Germline assignment: CDR1 SEHNR and CDR2 FQNEAQ (reference sequence). The CDR3 has 14 amino acids.

The chain is built from TRBV6-1 and TRBJ2-5; 7 nucleotides align to TRBD2. The CDR3 runs 15 residues. Looked up from germline, CDR1 is MNHNS and CDR2 is SASEGT. V trimming: 5 bases; J trimming: 5 bases; junction bases outside the gene matches: 11. CDR3 protein: CASSHPGLGRETQYF. CDR3 bases: TGTGCCAGCAGTCACCCGGGTCTCGGGAGGGAGACCCAGTACTTC.

V gene TRBV29-1 combines with J gene TRBJ1-1, with D hard to call. Trimming took 5 bases from V and 1 from J, leaving 8 bases between them. This CDR3 has 12 amino acids. Germline V CDR1 and CDR2: SQVTM, ANQGSEA. CDR3 bases: TGCAGCGTTAAGGACCGGAACACTGAAGCTTTCTTT. It yields the protein CSVKDRNTEAFF.

The sample holds many counts of this clonotype. The CDR3 loop reads CASSLTGVRTEAFF. The CDR3 region has the DNA TGTGCCAGCAGCTTAACAGGGGTGAGGACTGAAGCTTTCTTT. The V call is TRBV7-9, the J call TRBJ1-1; 7 nucleotides line up with TRBD1. The length of the CDR3 is 14 residues. Trimming removed 2 bases from V and 5 bases from J; junction bases left unmatched: 5. Germline V gene sequence: CDR1 SEHNR, CDR2 FQNEAQ (reference sequence).